The 25 T cell receptor beta chains in this list originate from one sample, sequenced in a study of blood T cell repertoires in COVID-19. Here immunoSEQ multiplex PCR was the method, and the copy in TCRdb shows in-frame clones only, minus some. The sample includes some 38,000 clones, about 91% seen only once; the top ten take 15% to 19%. The sequencing sample was made of peripheral blood. These receptors were taken from a woman under 40 in a cohort sampled during active COVID-19.

The rearrangement joins TRBV28 to TRBJ1-1, with 8 positions matching TRBD1. Germline CDR1 MDHEN, CDR2 SYDVKM. The CDR3 is 15 amino acids. V was clipped by 5 bases and J by 0 bases; unmatched bases: 5. The chain's CDR3 is CASSPDRGLNTEAFF. The DNA of the CDR3 is TGTGCCAGCAGTCCTGACAGGGGCCTGAACACTGAAGCTTTCTTT.

The chain has TRBV11-3 and TRBJ2-1, with 7 nucleotides matching TRBD1. Per the germline V gene, CDR1 is SGHNT and CDR2 is YENEEA. The CDR3 contains 15 residues. Trimming cost V 5 bases and J 8 bases; bases outside gene matches: 12. The CDR3 bases are TGTGCCAGCAGCCACGGGACAGCTTTTTCTGATGAGCAGTTCTTC. Translating gives CASSHGTAFSDEQFF.

The genes are TRBV5-4 and TRBJ2-7; possible D gene TRBD2, 5 bases. Germline V gene data show CDR1 as SGHNT and CDR2 as YYREEE (reference sequence). V gave up 2 bases and J gave up 7 bases, with 13 bases separating them. The CDR3 spans 13 residues. The CDR3 sequence: CASSFRTTGEQYF. In DNA form, the CDR3 reads TGTGCCAGCAGCTTTAGGACGACGGGGGAGCAGTACTTC.

The chain links TRBV4-2 to TRBJ2-1; 8 nucleotides line up with TRBD2. The V segment lost 0 bases and the J segment 3 bases; nucleotides outside the gene matches: 13. The length of the CDR3 is 19 residues. Germline V gives CDR1 LGHNA, CDR2 YNFKEQ. CDR3 nucleotides: TGTGCCAGCAGCCAAGATGCGGGGGGAAAGGGAGGGGGCTACAATGAGCAGTTCTTC. Amino acid sequence: CASSQDAGGKGGGYNEQFF.

The CDR3 reads CASSLSWALNEQFF. The DNA of the CDR3 is TGTGCCAGCAGTTTATCTTGGGCCCTGAATGAGCAGTTCTTC. The chain links TRBV27 to TRBJ2-1; D unresolved. Between the trimmed V and J ends, which lost 0 bases and 7 bases, there was a span of 10 bases. The CDR3 has 14 amino acids. Germline V gene lookup returns CDR1 MNHEY and CDR2 SMNVEV (reference sequence).

This clone was recorded only once. This chain links TRBV7-2 with TRBJ1-2; TRBD1 matches at 8 bases. CDR3 length equals 15 residues. The germline gives CDR1 SGHTA, CDR2 FQGNSA. Trimming took 5 bases from V and 0 from J; bases not matched to a gene: 5. CDR3 in amino acids: CASSPRTGSNYGYTF. CDR3 coding DNA: TGTGCCAGCAGCCCACGGACAGGGTCTAACTATGGCTACACCTTC.

This rearrangement joins TRBV5-5 to TRBJ1-3; D gene ambiguous. Germline CDR1 and CDR2: SGHKS and YYEKEE (reference sequence). The CDR3 contains 15 residues. Trimming stripped 6 bases from V and 2 bases from J, with 15 bases between. Written as DNA, the CDR3 is TGTGCCAGCACCCCGCGGGAGGTGGCTGGAAACACCATATATTTT. This encodes CASTPREVAGNTIYF.

The count of this clone is one. V and J are TRBV5-4 and TRBJ2-1; the match to TRBD2 covers 7 bases. This CDR3 has 13 amino acids. Trimming at V came to 0 bases and at J to 9 bases, leaving 3 bases not matched to a gene. Germline assignment: CDR1 SGHNT and CDR2 YYREEE (reference sequence). The CDR3 nucleotides are TGTGCCAGCAGCTTGGAGCGGGACGTTGAGCAGTTCTTC. This translates into CASSLERDVEQFF.

CDR3 bases: TGTGCCAGCAGTGAGGTACGGGTGAACACTGAAGCTTTCTTT. Its translation is CASSEVRVNTEAFF. V and J are TRBV2 and TRBJ1-1; D not resolved. This CDR3 contains 14 residues. Germline V gives CDR1 SNHLY, CDR2 FYNNEI. Trimming removed 3 bases from V and 0 bases from J, with 8 bases in between.

This chain uses TRBV7-2 with TRBJ2-1; weak D call: TRBD2 (6 bases). CDR3 length: 14 amino acids. The germline V gene has CDR1 SGHTA and CDR2 FQGNSA. V lost 1 base and J 7 bases, leaving 11 bases between the germline ends. The CDR3 here is CASSLDGTSNEQFF. CDR3 coding DNA: TGTGCCAGCAGCTTAGACGGGACTTCAAATGAGCAGTTCTTC.

V gene TRBV11-3 combines with J gene TRBJ2-2; 8 nucleotides agree with TRBD2. The germline V gene has CDR1 SGHNT and CDR2 YENEEA. The CDR3 covers 16 residues. Trimming removed 4 bases from V and 2 bases from J; junction bases left unmatched: 6. CDR3 nucleotides: TGTGCCAGCAGCTCCAGACTAGCGCCTAACACCGGGGAGCTGTTTTTT. This encodes CASSSRLAPNTGELFF. Full variable domain (remainder filled in from reference TRBV11-3 and TRBJ2-2): EAGVVQSPRYKIIEKKQPVAFWCNPISGHNTLYWYLQNLGQGPELLIRYENEEAVDDSQLPKDRFSAERLKGVDSTLKIQPAELGDSAVYLCASSSRLAPNTGELFFGEGSRLTVL.

The chain employs TRBV10-1 and TRBJ1-2; D remains unclear. CDR1 WNHNN and CDR2 SYGVQD come from the germline V gene (reference sequence). The CDR3 spans 11 residues. V lost 8 bases to trimming and J lost 6 bases, with 10 bases between them. Here the CDR3 DNA reads TGCGCCAGCCGGAGTTGGGATGGCTACACCTTC. This translates into CASRSWDGYTF.

CDR3 nucleotide sequence: TGTGCCAGCAGCTTGACCATCTGGAGCTCCTACAATGAGCAGTTCTTC. As protein: CASSLTIWSSYNEQFF. The chain has TRBV6-2 or TRBV6-3 and TRBJ2-1; D is unclear. Deletions cut 6 bases from V and 0 bases from J, with 15 bases between. CDR1 MNHEY and CDR2 SVGEGT come from the germline V gene. This CDR3 is built from 16 residues.

V gene TRBV6-5 combines with J gene TRBJ2-5; D gene unclear. This CDR3 region has 14 residues. Trimming took 4 bases from V and 1 from J, leaving 10 bases between them. Germline V gene lookup returns CDR1 MNHEY and CDR2 SVGAGI. The CDR3 region is CASSSESIQETQYF. The CDR3 DNA follows: TGTGCCAGCAGTTCGGAGTCCATCCAAGAGACCCAGTACTTC.

The chain has TRBV6-5 and TRBJ2-5; 8 bases match TRBD2. The germline V gene encodes CDR1 MNHEY and CDR2 SVGAGI. This CDR3 has 15 amino acids. The ends lost 0 bases at V and 7 bases at J; junction bases unmatched: 7. DNA for the CDR3: TGTGCCAGCAGTTACTCGAGCGGGAGAAGCTCGACCCAGTACTTC. Its translation is CASSYSSGRSSTQYF.

This clone has just one count. V usage is TRBV28 and J usage is TRBJ1-6; TRBD1 aligns across 9 bases. CDR3 length: 15 residues. The V gene's germline CDR1 is MDHEN and CDR2 SYDVKM. V gave up 6 bases and J gave up 6 bases; unmatched junction bases: 6. The CDR3: CASRGQGRSNSPLHF. The CDR3 DNA reads as TGTGCCAGCAGGGGACAGGGTAGAAGTAATTCACCCCTCCACTTT.

The chain is built from TRBV6-5 and TRBJ2-2, with 11 bases fitting TRBD1. The V segment lost 5 bases and the J segment 6 bases; nucleotides outside the gene matches: 2. Germline lookup yields CDR1 MNHEY and CDR2 SVGAGI. CDR3 size: 14 residues. The CDR3: CASSRGQGAGELFF. Written as DNA, the CDR3 is TGTGCCAGCAGTAGGGGACAGGGGGCCGGGGAGCTGTTTTTT.

This chain connects TRBV24-1 to TRBJ2-2; D uncertain. CDR3 size: 15 residues. Looked up from germline, CDR1 is KGHDR and CDR2 is SFDVKD. Trimming removed 3 bases from V and 1 base from J, with 8 bases in between. CDR3 residues: CATSDAQVNTGELFF. CDR3 bases: TGTGCCACCAGTGATGCGCAGGTGAACACCGGGGAGCTGTTTTTT.

This clone was detected only once. The chain uses TRBV7-9 and TRBJ1-1; possible D gene TRBD1, 6 bases. The germline gives CDR1 SEHNR, CDR2 FQNEAQ (reference sequence). The CDR3 is made up of 12 amino acids. V was pared by 1 base and J by 8 bases, with 8 bases between. In DNA, the CDR3 is TGTGCCAGCAGCTTAGGTGACAGGGAAGCTTTCTTT. It is translated as CASSLGDREAFF.

The chain links TRBV13 to TRBJ2-1, with D perhaps TRBD2 (6 bases). CDR3 length: 18 residues. CDR1 and CDR2 from the germline V gene are PRHDT and FYEKMQ (reference sequence). V was clipped by 4 bases and J by 9 bases, with 28 bases between them. CDR3 amino acids: CASSSSRGGLTVDPEQFF. In DNA, the CDR3 is TGTGCCAGCAGCTCTTCACGCGGAGGACTAACGGTAGACCCTGAGCAGTTCTTC.

This chain connects TRBV10-3 to TRBJ2-3, with D possibly TRBD2 on 6 matching bases. Germline V gene lookup returns CDR1 ENHRY and CDR2 SYGVKD. CDR3 size: 15 residues. V was shortened by 3 bases and J by 2 bases, with 12 bases between the two germline ends. The CDR3 loop reads CAISDTGTATDTQYF. CDR3 DNA sequence: TGTGCCATCAGTGACACCGGGACTGCCACAGATACGCAGTATTTT.

The chain couples TRBV2 to TRBJ1-2; no reliable D call. This CDR3 region has 12 residues. In germline, CDR1 is SNHLY, CDR2 FYNNEI. Trimming pared 6 bases from V and 3 bases from J, leaving 8 bases between. For the CDR3, the DNA is TGTGCCAGCAGGTACAGCTACTATGGCTACACCTTC. Translated, it gives CASRYSYYGYTF.

The chain recombines TRBV19 with TRBJ2-3, with TRBD1 identical over 7 bases. Germline lookup yields CDR1 LNHDA and CDR2 SQIVND (reference sequence). Trimming took 7 bases from V and 0 from J; bases not matched to a gene: 7. The CDR3 loop spans 15 amino acids. The chain's CDR3 is CASKGADLSTDTQYF. DNA for the CDR3: TGTGCCAGTAAGGGGGCGGATTTAAGCACAGATACGCAGTATTTT. The complete variable domain, with remaining parts taken from reference TRBV19 and TRBJ2-3, reads DGGITQSPKYLFRKEGQNVTLSCEQNLNHDAMYWYRQDPGQGLRLIYYSQIVNDFQKGDIAEGYSVSREKKESFPLTVTSAQKNPTAFYLCASKGADLSTDTQYFGPGTRLTVL.

V gene TRBV7-2 combines with J gene TRBJ2-7; D is ambiguous. The germline CDR1 and CDR2 sequences are SGHTA and FQGNSA. V lost 3 bases and J 5 bases, leaving 8 bases between the germline ends. This CDR3 region has 12 residues. DNA for the CDR3: TGTGCCAGCAGCTTCTCCCGCGACGAGCAGTACTTC. Translating gives CASSFSRDEQYF.

The gene calls are TRBV4-2 and TRBJ1-4; 8 nucleotides match TRBD1. There are 15 residues in the CDR3. Germline V CDR1 and CDR2: LGHNA, YNFKEQ. The junction had 8 bases not matched to a gene; V was cut back by 6 bases and J by 5 bases. The CDR3 sequence is CASSQTGGGNEKLFF. Here the CDR3 DNA reads TGTGCCAGCAGTCAAACAGGGGGAGGAAATGAAAAACTGTTTTTT.